The source of this TCR beta chain is a study of response to subunit inactivated influenza vaccine. Notes on this clonotype: Antigen: not known.

Trimming removed 2 bases from V and 9 bases from J; junction bases left unmatched: 5. From germline, CDR1 is ENHRY and CDR2 SYGVKD. The CDR3 is made up of 13 amino acids. Each CDR3 protein is one row after TCRdb ran MiXCR on the RT-PCR reads. In the table there are hundreds of thousands of distinct CDR3 sequences, about 14% of which are singletons. Findings of the study overall: With each seasonal influenza vaccination, the authors suggested, few new T cells are recruited.

Sequences were derived from PBMCs from blood, sampled around 14 days before vaccination. The receptor was derived from a man in his fifties or sixties who received an inactivated influenza vaccine. The rearrangement joins TRBV10-3 to TRBJ2-5; TRBD2 aligns across 8 bases. CDR3 DNA: TGTGCCATCAGTGAGACCCCGACTAGCGCCCAGTACTTC. Protein: CAISETPTSAQYF.